This note documents a single T cell receptor (beta chain) sequence. Its antigen is not known. The germline CDR1 and CDR2 sequences are KGHSH and LQKENI. The CDR3 consists of 15 residues. The data were obtained in a study of OX40 agonist ivuxolimab in advanced cancers. Study-wide background: Among those enrolled, mean age was about 58 years (range roughly 23 to 79) and 70% to 85% were male. Antecedent anti-PD-1, anti-PD-L1 or anti-CTLA-4 therapy was permissible, with over 35% having received some.

Baseline, cycle 4 day 1, and cycle 7 day 1 were the blood sampling points. Produced via immunoSEQ multiplex PCR; TCRdb's table is partial and in-frame only. Here the sample spans over 45,000 clones, under 90% being singletons. Whole-study findings and limits: At 0.1 to 3.0 mg/kg, CD4+ and CD8+ blood T cells expanded clonally by week 6.

The starting material was CD4+ or CD8+ T cells sorted from blood, obtained in a trial of the OX40 agonist ivuxolimab. The TCR sequence derives from an adult with an advanced solid tumor such as melanoma, head and neck, liver or kidney cancer. This rearrangement joins TRBV18 to TRBJ2-5, with 8 nucleotides matching TRBD2. The DNA end lines up better with TRBJ2-7; the J call may be wrong. DNA of the CDR3: TGTGCCAGCTCACCAGGCGGGGGGAGCTCCTACGAGCAGTACTTC. Encoded protein: CASSPGGGSSYEQYF.